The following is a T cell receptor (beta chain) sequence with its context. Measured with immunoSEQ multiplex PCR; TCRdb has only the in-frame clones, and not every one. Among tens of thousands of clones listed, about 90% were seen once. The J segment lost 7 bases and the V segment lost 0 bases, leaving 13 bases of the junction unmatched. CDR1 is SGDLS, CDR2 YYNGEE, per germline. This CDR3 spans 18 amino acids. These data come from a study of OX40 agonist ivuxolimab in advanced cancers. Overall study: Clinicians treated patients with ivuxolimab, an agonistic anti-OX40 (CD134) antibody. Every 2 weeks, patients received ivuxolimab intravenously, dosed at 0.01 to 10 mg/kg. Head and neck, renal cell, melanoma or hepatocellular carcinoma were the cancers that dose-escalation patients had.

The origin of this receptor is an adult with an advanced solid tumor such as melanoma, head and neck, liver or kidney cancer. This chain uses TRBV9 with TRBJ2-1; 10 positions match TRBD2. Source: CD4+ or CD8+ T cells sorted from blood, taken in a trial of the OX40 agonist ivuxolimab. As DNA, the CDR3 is TGTGCCAGCAGCGTAGTATCTCTAGCGGGAGCCCCGGGAAATGAGCAGTTCTTC. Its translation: CASSVVSLAGAPGNEQFF.